This record concerns one T cell receptor (beta chain) sequence. Antigen unknown. The germline gives CDR1 LGHNA, CDR2 YSLEER. The CDR3 spans 16 residues. V lost 2 bases, J lost 1 base, and 3 bases stayed unmatched. The sample belongs to a study of cytomegalovirus exposure and HLA in healthy donors. Study results and caveats: With DRB1 most and HLA-C fewest, TCR association rates differed between HLA loci in a later analysis.

PCR used 60 Vbeta primers and 13 Jbeta primers. Assay used: immunoSEQ multiplex PCR; TCRdb lists only in-frame clones, some missing. Among about 200,000 clones listed, 79% were seen once. The chain employs TRBV4-3 and TRBJ2-5; 11 bases line up with TRBD2. The specimen was PBMCs. The clonotype was recovered from a woman under 40 in good health and CMV-seropositive. The CDR3 coding sequence is TGCGCCAGCAGCCAACGACTAGCGGGGAGCCAAGAGACCCAGTACTTC. This sequence encodes CASSQRLAGSQETQYF.